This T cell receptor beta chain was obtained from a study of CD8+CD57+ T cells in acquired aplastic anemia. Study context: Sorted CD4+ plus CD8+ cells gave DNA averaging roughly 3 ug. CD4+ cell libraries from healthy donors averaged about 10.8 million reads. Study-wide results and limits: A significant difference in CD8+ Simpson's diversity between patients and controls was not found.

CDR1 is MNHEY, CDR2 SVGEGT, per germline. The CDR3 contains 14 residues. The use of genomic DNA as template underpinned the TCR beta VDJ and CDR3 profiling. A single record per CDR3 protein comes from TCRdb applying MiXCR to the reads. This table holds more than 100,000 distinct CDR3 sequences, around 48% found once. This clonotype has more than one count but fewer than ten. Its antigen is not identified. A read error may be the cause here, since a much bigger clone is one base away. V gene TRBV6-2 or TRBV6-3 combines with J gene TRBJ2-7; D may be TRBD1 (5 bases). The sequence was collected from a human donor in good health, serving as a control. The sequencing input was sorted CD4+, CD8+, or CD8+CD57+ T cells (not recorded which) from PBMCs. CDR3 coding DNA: TGTACCAGCAGTTACGGTCAGGGTTCGTACGAGCAGTACTTC. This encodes CTSSYGQGSYEQYF.